This TCR beta chain was captured in a study of cytomegalovirus exposure and HLA in healthy donors. Notes on the study in general: About 180 TCR beta chains were listed as cytomegalovirus-associated. In a later analysis, specific HLA alleles were associated with more than 15,000 TCR beta sequences at a 0.05 false discovery rate. Most TCR sequences showed up rarely, but some public TCRs showed up in many donors. The CMV antigen specificity of a few CMV-associated chains was confirmed through in vitro analysis.

With regard to this clone: What it recognizes is unknown.

With 60 Vbeta and 13 Jbeta primers, the PCR was carried out. TCRdb's table, derived via immunoSEQ multiplex PCR, lists solely in-frame clones and lacks some. This table has 150,000 to 200,000 clones, roughly 80% appearing once. This CDR3 contains 19 residues. With 2 bases removed from V and 5 bases from J, the gap between germline ends came to 25 bases. Germline lookup yields CDR1 LNHDA and CDR2 SQIVND (reference sequence). The V gene is TRBV19, the J gene TRBJ2-1; D not resolved. This clonotype was sampled from a man aged 18 to 29 in good health and CMV-seropositive. Material for sequencing was PBMCs. In DNA, the CDR3 is TGTGCCAGTAGTATACGCCCCTTTAATGTGCGAGGTCTAGACAATGAGCAGTTCTTC. Protein: CASSIRPFNVRGLDNEQFF.